This TCR beta chain appears in the sequencing data of a study of Tregs in tolerant kidney transplant recipients (dated by TCRdb to about 2019). The study in broad terms: Before combined kidney and bone marrow transplantation, this study identified donor-specific regulatory T cells using TCRbeta sequencing and then followed those same cells after transplant. TCRbeta repertoire sequencing was used in a few healthy controls to compare several ways of expanding Tregs specific for an allogeneic donor.

Thawed PBMCs were FACS-sorted into unstimulated Tregs (CD4+CD25+CD127-), CD4+ non-Tregs (CD4+CD25-), CD4 cells and CD8 cells. Blood from healthy controls was obtained either from healthy volunteers or as purchased buffy coats. Healthy control blood was processed to PBMCs by Ficoll density gradient and cryopreserved, and patient PBMCs were collected before and after transplant. Study-wide findings and limitations: Biological reproducibility was not examined directly, but technical replication error appeared to be minimal. The most biologically relevant and donor-specific TCRbeta repertoire appeared to be identified by expanding Tregs with activated donor B cells. The study was limited by small patient numbers, and the findings need validation in larger populations and under other immunosuppression protocols.

For TCRbeta CDR3 sequencing, genomic DNA was extracted from sorted cells using the QIAGEN DNeasy Blood and Tissue Kit. High-throughput TCRbeta CDR3 sequencing was carried out commercially through immunoSEQ, with PCR amplification with bias correction and internal controls included. As for how the authors treated the data: Unique productive TCRbeta sequences were defined by CDR3 nucleotide sequence when primers matched and otherwise by CDR3 amino acid sequence together with Vbeta and Jbeta genes. To correct sorting error, sequences shared between sorted populations at a frequency ratio of 2:1 or less were removed; the rest were assigned to the higher population. Sequences were defined as donor-reactive when expanded at least 5-fold in CFSE-low cells versus unstimulated cells and present at a frequency of at least 0.01% in CFSE-low cells. Repertoire divergence was quantified by Jensen-Shannon divergence using the top 100 TCRbeta sequences ranked by frequency. For any sample with multiple sequencing runs, sorting error was corrected in each run separately before the runs were pooled. TCRdb took over this immuneACCESS table, retaining in-frame rearrangements with V and J assigned. Such tables are incomplete; in checked studies, under half of the missing clones stem from an unresolved V gene, and the remainder is unexplained. V and J calls and clone size are as listed in that table; D and trimming were resolved from the DNA. The sample includes about 240,000 clones, with roughly 80% observed a single time. Of the sample, 0.55% to 0.65% is held by the ten largest clones.

About this clone: Its cognate antigen has yet to be identified. Base qualities are not provided; no much larger clone lies one nucleotide away.

The CDR3, from cysteine to phenylalanine, totals 13 residues. CDR3 DNA only is kept here, 39 bases in frame from base 1. The V and J ends are trimmed by 4 bases and 4 bases, leaving 13 bases between them. CDR1 SQVTM and CDR2 ANQGSEA are derived from the germline V gene. The receptor comes from a human donor in good health. The chain couples TRBV29-1 to TRBJ1-2, and TRBD1 may be the D gene, going by 5 matching bases. The sample was CD4+ T cells from blood. The nucleotide sequence is given as TGCAGCGTTGGGATAGGGGTGGCCTATGGCTACACCTTC. Translated, it reads CSVGIGVAYGYTF.